A single sample gave rise to the 32 T cell receptor beta chains below, sequenced in a study of blood T cells in healthy people across ages. Together with a sample-barcoded 5' primer, a J-beta primer mix was included in a second PCR lasting 7 to 11 cycles. TCRdb used MiXCR to reprocess the 5' RACE reads, holding one entry per CDR3 protein. The table lists roughly 1.9 million distinct CDR3 sequences, about two fifths of them singletons. Source material: blood. The origin of the receptors is a human donor in good health.

This clonotype was seen more than once but under ten times. The genes are TRBV20-1 and TRBJ2-1; 11 bases fit TRBD2. The germline CDR1 and CDR2 sequences are DFQATT and SNEGSKA (reference sequence). The CDR3 is 18 amino acids. J was trimmed by 8 bases and V by 0 bases; bases with no gene match: 15. The CDR3 sequence is CSARDLRASGGPRDEQFF. The CDR3 DNA follows: TGCAGTGCTAGAGATCTTAGGGCTAGCGGGGGGCCCAGGGATGAGCAGTTCTTC.

CDR3 loop: CASSPTWGQGSGYTEAFF. The DNA of the CDR3 is TGTGCCAGCAGCCCCACGTGGGGACAGGGGTCGGGTTACACTGAAGCTTTCTTT. V gene TRBV3-1 combines with J gene TRBJ1-1; 10 bases align to TRBD1. The CDR3 loop spans 18 amino acids. CDR1 LGHDT and CDR2 YNNKEL come from the germline V gene (reference sequence). V gave up 4 bases and J gave up 3 bases; unmatched junction bases: 14.

The rearrangement uses TRBV13 and TRBJ1-2; 7 nucleotides line up with TRBD1. CDR3 length: 15 amino acids. Germline loops: CDR1 PRHDT, CDR2 FYEKMQ (reference sequence). J gave up 7 bases and V 0 bases, and 8 bases lay outside the gene matches. CDR3 sequence: CASSLGLGTVFGYTF. The CDR3, as DNA: TGTGCCAGCAGCTTAGGCCTCGGGACAGTTTTTGGCTACACCTTC.

The chain recombines TRBV29-1 with TRBJ1-1, with TRBD1 matching 8 bases. Germline CDR1 and CDR2: SQVTM and ANQGSEA. V shed 6 bases and J 7 bases; nucleotides not matched to a gene: 10. The CDR3 sequence is 13 residues long. This CDR3 is CSVRTQGAHEAFF. The DNA for the CDR3 is TGCAGCGTCCGTACGCAGGGGGCTCATGAAGCTTTCTTT.

The gene calls are TRBV7-1 and TRBJ2-5; D assignment may be TRBD1 or TRBD2 (5 bases each). TRBV7-1 is an ORF; its function is uncertain. The germline V and J ends were trimmed by 3 bases and 1 base, with 9 bases remaining between them. The CDR3 covers 14 residues. The CDR3 nucleotides read TGTGCCAGCAGCTCGCTGGGGGTCCAAGAGACCCAGTACTTC. Amino acids: CASSSLGVQETQYF.

This clonotype was recorded at least ten times. The V and J genes are TRBV4-1 and TRBJ1-2; 7 nucleotides agree with TRBD1. Trimming removed 6 bases from V and 4 bases from J; junction bases left unmatched: 8. CDR3 size: 14 residues. Germline CDR1 and CDR2: MGHRA and YSYEKL. CDR3 sequence reads: CASSSQGQSYGYTF. The CDR3 coding sequence is TGCGCCAGCAGTAGCCAGGGACAGAGCTATGGCTACACCTTC.

This clonotype has only a few counts. V usage is TRBV29-1 and J usage is TRBJ2-5, with no clear D. Trimming stripped 4 bases from V and 5 bases from J, with 11 bases between. Germline V gene sequence: CDR1 SQVTM, CDR2 ANQGSEA. CDR3 length: 12 residues. DNA of the CDR3: TGCAGCGTTGCGGCTGTGCGGGAGACCCAGTACTTC. This gives the protein CSVAAVRETQYF.

The V call is TRBV12-3 or TRBV12-4, the J call TRBJ1-4, with a weak D call TRBD1 (5 bases). The CDR3 covers 13 residues. The V and J ends lost 5 bases and 14 bases respectively, with 18 bases between them. DNA for the CDR3: TGTGCCAGCAGTAGAGGGACGGAGAGGAAGCTGTTTTTT. Its protein product is CASSRGTERKLFF.

This clonotype has a handful of counts. This chain uses TRBV12-3 or TRBV12-4 with TRBJ2-3; unclear D gene. The CDR3 runs 10 residues. The V and J ends lost 4 bases and 6 bases respectively, with 2 bases between them. The DNA of the CDR3 is TGTGCCAGCAGTTACGATACGCAGTATTTT. Encoded protein: CASSYDTQYF.

This clonotype was found a few times. The rearrangement links TRBV25-1 to TRBJ1-2; D uncertain. The germline V and J ends were trimmed by 6 bases and 8 bases, with 22 bases remaining between them. The CDR3 has 15 amino acids. Germline V lookup: CDR1 MGHDK, CDR2 SYGVNS. This CDR3 reads CASSYPGLQPVGYTF. The CDR3 DNA reads as TGTGCCAGCAGCTATCCGGGCCTTCAACCTGTCGGCTACACCTTC.

This clonotype was recorded only once. A read error may account for a junction end that differs from germline. The chain links TRBV5-1 to TRBJ2-3; the D is unclear. The germline CDR1 and CDR2 sequences are SGHRS and YFSETQ. This CDR3 is built from 12 residues. CDR3 bases: TGTGCCAGCAGCCCGACCCTGGGTACGCAGTATTTT. Translated: CASSPTLGTQYF.

This clonotype was counted between two and nine times. This chain links TRBV4-3 with TRBJ1-2, with a possible D match to TRBD1 (5 bases). The CDR3 sequence is 17 residues long. V was pared by 3 bases and J by 4 bases, with 21 bases between. The germline V gene has CDR1 LGHNA and CDR2 YSLEER. CDR3 region: CASSHHLPSTEVYGYTF. For the CDR3, the DNA is TGCGCCAGCAGCCATCACCTCCCCTCGACAGAAGTCTATGGCTACACCTTC.

This clonotype occurred many times. The junction differs from germline at one of its ends, possibly a read error. The chain uses TRBV12-3 or TRBV12-4 and TRBJ2-7, with TRBD1 as a possible D gene (7 bases). The CDR3 sequence is 13 residues long. Here the CDR3 DNA reads TGTGCCAGCAGCTTAGCGGCAGGGGGCGAGCAGTACTTC. Its protein is CASSLAAGGEQYF.

The count of this clonotype is one. The V and J genes are TRBV10-3 and TRBJ2-1; a possible D gene is TRBD1 (5 bases). This CDR3 region has 14 residues. The V gene lost 6 bases and the J gene lost 4 bases, with 13 bases spanning the gap. Germline V gene data show CDR1 as ENHRY and CDR2 as SYGVKD. This CDR3 reads CAIRGSTDYNEQFF. For the CDR3, the DNA is TGTGCCATCAGGGGTTCGACAGATTACAATGAGCAGTTCTTC.

V gene TRBV4-2 combines with J gene TRBJ1-1; 9 bases map to TRBD1. CDR1 is LGHNA and CDR2 is YNFKEQ in the germline V gene. The CDR3 sequence is 16 residues long. V was clipped by 0 bases and J by 5 bases; unmatched bases: 7. For the CDR3, the DNA is TGTGCCAGCAGCCAAGATCAGACAGGGGGGGAGACTGAAGCTTTCTTT. It is translated as CASSQDQTGGETEAFF.

This clonotype has a handful of counts. The chain recombines TRBV12-3 or TRBV12-4 with TRBJ1-5; possible D gene TRBD1, 6 bases. Trimming shortened V by 11 bases and J by 5 bases, and 16 bases separated the two germline ends. CDR3 size: 13 residues. The CDR3 region has the DNA TGTGCCGGATCAAAGAGGGGGGATCAGCCCCAGCATTTT. Amino acids: CAGSKRGDQPQHF.

This clonotype was observed many times. V and J are TRBV18 and TRBJ2-5; D tentatively reads TRBD1 or TRBD2 (5 bases each). Germline V CDR1 and CDR2: KGHSH, LQKENI. This CDR3 comprises 14 residues. Trimming removed 8 bases from V and 1 base from J, with 14 bases in between. DNA of the CDR3: TGTGCCAGCAGCCCCGGGGCAGCCCAAGAGACCCAGTACTTC. It is translated as CASSPGAAQETQYF.

This clonotype was detected a few times. The chain uses TRBV7-6 and TRBJ1-1; TRBD1 might be the D (5 bases). The germline gives CDR1 SGHVS, CDR2 FNYEAQ. Trimming pared 2 bases from V and 8 bases from J, leaving 15 bases between. This CDR3 is 14 amino acids long. CDR3 region: CASSLPTASNEAFF. DNA of the CDR3: TGTGCCAGCAGCTTACCGACAGCTTCGAACGAAGCTTTCTTT. Supplemented by reference TRBV7-6 and TRBJ1-1, the full variable domain reads GAGVSQSPRYKVTKRGQDVALRCDPISGHVSLYWYRQALGQGPEFLTYFNYEAQQDKSGLPNDRFSAERPEGSISTLTIQRTEQRDSAMYRCASSLPTASNEAFFGQGTRLTVV.

The V call is TRBV5-1, the J call TRBJ2-7, with TRBD1 identical over 10 bases. This CDR3 spans 16 amino acids. CDR1 and CDR2 (germline): SGHRS, YFSETQ. With 4 bases clipped from V and 2 bases from J, the junction kept 9 bases outside the gene matches. The CDR3 bases are TGCGCCAGCAGCCCCGAGGGACAGGGGAAGACCTACGAGCAGTACTTC. Translated: CASSPEGQGKTYEQYF.

The chain has TRBV25-1 and TRBJ2-1, with 15 positions matching TRBD2. This CDR3 is 18 amino acids long. Germline trimming cut 2 bases from V and 7 bases from J; bases unmatched to any gene: 9. CDR1 is MGHDK, CDR2 SYGVNS, per germline. The CDR3 DNA sequence: TGTGCCAGCAGTGAAGGTGGACTAGCGGGGGGGCCAAAAAATGAGCAGTTCTTC. Amino acids: CASSEGGLAGGPKNEQFF.

The chain joins TRBV20-1 to TRBJ2-1, with D perhaps being TRBD1 or TRBD2 (5 bases each). Germline CDR1 DFQATT, CDR2 SNEGSKA (reference sequence). V was pared by 1 base and J by 2 bases, with 12 bases between. This CDR3 is built from 15 residues. CDR3 loop: CSARGGGIAYNEQFF. The CDR3 coding sequence is TGCAGTGCTAGAGGTGGGGGAATAGCCTACAATGAGCAGTTCTTC.

CDR3 sequence reads: CASSGWRDTGELFF. The CDR3 region has the DNA TGTGCCAGCAGTGGATGGAGGGACACCGGGGAGCTGTTTTTT. The chain links TRBV27 to TRBJ2-2; a possible D gene is TRBD2 (6 bases). With 5 bases removed from V and 3 bases from J, the gap between germline ends came to 10 bases. Germline lookup yields CDR1 MNHEY and CDR2 SMNVEV (reference sequence). The CDR3 extends over 14 amino acids.

This clonotype came up a few times. V gene TRBV3-1 combines with J gene TRBJ2-5; the D gene is possibly TRBD2 (5 bases). Matching the DNA end better, TRBJ2-7 makes the J call doubtful. The CDR3 extends over 16 amino acids. CDR1 and CDR2 from the germline V gene are LGHDT and YNNKEL (reference sequence). The CDR3 DNA reads TGTGCCAGCAGCCCCCAAGTCGGTACGGGGACCTACGAGCAGTACTTC. It codes for CASSPQVGTGTYEQYF.

The J gene is TRBJ2-6, the V gene TRBV29-1; D remains unclear. CDR1 is SQVTM and CDR2 is ANQGSEA in the germline V gene. V was pared by 0 bases and J by 2 bases, with 5 bases between. This CDR3 is 14 amino acids long. CDR3 nucleotides: TGCAGCGTTGAAGAGAGCACTGGGGCCAACGTCCTGACTTTC. Translated: CSVEESTGANVLTF.

Notes on this clonotype: At one boundary the junction diverges from the germline segment, which might be a read error. The V gene is TRBV4-2, the J gene TRBJ2-5; D perhaps matches TRBD2 (7 bases). CDR1 LGHNA and CDR2 YNFKEQ come from the germline V gene. The CDR3 spans 13 residues. The CDR3 DNA reads TGTACCAGCAGCCCGGGGGGCCGCGAGACCCAGTACTTC. Its translation is CTSSPGGRETQYF.

This clonotype was observed many times. A junction end diverges from the germline sequence, so it may reflect a read error. The chain uses TRBV5-1 and TRBJ2-5; weak D call: TRBD2 (6 bases). There are 14 residues in the CDR3. From germline, CDR1 is SGHRS and CDR2 YFSETQ. CDR3 bases: TGTGCCAGCAGTTTAGAGGGAGGACAAGAGACCCAGTACTTC. This gives the protein CASSLEGGQETQYF.

CDR3 residues: CASDSGGWGYGYTF. Here the CDR3 DNA reads TGTGCCAGCGACTCAGGGGGCTGGGGCTATGGCTACACCTTC. V is TRBV12-3 or TRBV12-4 and J is TRBJ1-2, with TRBD1 matching 8 bases. This CDR3 has 14 amino acids. Trimming took 8 bases from V and 4 from J; bases not matched to a gene: 9.

With respect to this clonotype: A much bigger clone sits one base away, suggesting this may be a read error. V is TRBV20-1 and J is TRBJ2-7, with TRBD1 as a possible D gene (5 bases). Germline-derived CDR1 and CDR2 are DFQATT and SNEGSKA (reference sequence). The germline V and J ends were trimmed by 6 bases and 0 bases, with 15 bases remaining between them. CDR3 length: 14 amino acids. The CDR3 reads CSAKPPQDSYEQYF. CDR3 in DNA: TGCAGTGCCAAGCCCCCACAGGACTCCTACGAGCAGTACTTC.

This clonotype was counted only a few times. This rearrangement joins TRBV7-9 to TRBJ2-1, with D possibly called TRBD1 or TRBD2 (5 bases each). V was trimmed by 7 bases and J by 12 bases, leaving 13 bases between them. The CDR3 contains 11 residues. The germline V gene encodes CDR1 SEHNR and CDR2 FQNEAQ (reference sequence). The CDR3 DNA reads TGTGCCAGCACTGGGACCGAGGGGCAGTTCTTC. Translating it yields CASTGTEGQFF.

V is TRBV18 and J is TRBJ2-2; TRBD2 might be the D (7 bases). Per germline, CDR1 KGHSH and CDR2 LQKENI. V was clipped by 2 bases and J by 7 bases, with 14 bases between them. The CDR3 consists of 15 residues. DNA of the CDR3: TGTGCCAGCTCACCAACCCGGGAGGACAGCGGGGAGCTGTTTTTT. Translating it yields CASSPTREDSGELFF.

In this sample, this clonotype turned up a few times. As DNA, the CDR3 is TGTGCCAGCAGTCCCCTCCGGGGATTGGACACCTACGAGCAGTACTTC. Protein sequence: CASSPLRGLDTYEQYF. The genes are TRBV27 and TRBJ2-7, with D perhaps given as TRBD1 or TRBD2 (5 bases each). Per germline, CDR1 MNHEY and CDR2 SMNVEV (reference sequence). The CDR3 extends over 16 amino acids. The ends were cut back, 5 bases at V and 2 bases at J, with 19 bases in the middle.

This rearrangement joins TRBV29-1 to TRBJ1-2; D gene ambiguous. The CDR3 consists of 13 residues. V lost 7 bases and J lost 4, with 16 bases in between. Germline V gene data show CDR1 as SQVTM and CDR2 as ANQGSEA. CDR3 in DNA: TGCAGCGCTGACGTCTCAGAGGCCTATGGCTACACCTTC. Amino acid sequence: CSADVSEAYGYTF.